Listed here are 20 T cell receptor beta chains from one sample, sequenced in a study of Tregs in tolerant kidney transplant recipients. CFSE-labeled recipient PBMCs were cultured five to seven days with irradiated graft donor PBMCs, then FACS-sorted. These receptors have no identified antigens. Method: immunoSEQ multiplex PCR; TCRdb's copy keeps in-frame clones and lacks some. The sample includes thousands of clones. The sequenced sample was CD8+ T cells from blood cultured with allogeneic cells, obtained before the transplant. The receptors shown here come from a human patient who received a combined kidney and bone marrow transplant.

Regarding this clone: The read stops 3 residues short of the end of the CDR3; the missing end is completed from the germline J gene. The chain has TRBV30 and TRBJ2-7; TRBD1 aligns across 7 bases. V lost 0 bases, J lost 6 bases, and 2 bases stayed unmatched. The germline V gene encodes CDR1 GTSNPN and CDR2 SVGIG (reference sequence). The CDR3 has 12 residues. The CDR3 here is CAWSVGGSEQYF. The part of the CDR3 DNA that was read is TGTGCCTGGAGTGTAGGGGGCAGCGAG.

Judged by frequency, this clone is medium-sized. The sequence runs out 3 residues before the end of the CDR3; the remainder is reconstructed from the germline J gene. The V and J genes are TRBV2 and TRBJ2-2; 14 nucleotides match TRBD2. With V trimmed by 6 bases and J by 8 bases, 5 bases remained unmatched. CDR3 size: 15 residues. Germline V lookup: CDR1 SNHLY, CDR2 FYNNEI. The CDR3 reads CASRGLAGVRGELFF. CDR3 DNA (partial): TGTGCCAGCAGGGGACTAGCGGGAGTACGGGGGGAG.

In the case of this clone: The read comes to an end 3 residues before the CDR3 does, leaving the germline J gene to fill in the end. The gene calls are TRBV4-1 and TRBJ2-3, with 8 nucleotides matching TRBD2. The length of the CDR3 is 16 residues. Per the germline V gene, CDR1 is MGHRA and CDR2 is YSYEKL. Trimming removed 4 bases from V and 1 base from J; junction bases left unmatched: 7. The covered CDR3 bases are TGCGCCAGCAGCCCCCCGGGACTAGGGCGCACAGATACG. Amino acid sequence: CASSPPGLGRTDT. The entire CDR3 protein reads CASSPPGLGRTDTQYF.

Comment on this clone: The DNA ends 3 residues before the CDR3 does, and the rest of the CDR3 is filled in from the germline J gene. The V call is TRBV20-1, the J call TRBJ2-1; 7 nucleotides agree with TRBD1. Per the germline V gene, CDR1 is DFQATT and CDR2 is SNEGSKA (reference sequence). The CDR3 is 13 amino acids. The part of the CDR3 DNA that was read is TGCAGGCCCTCTCCCCAGGGGGTACTTGAG. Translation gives CRPSPQGVLE. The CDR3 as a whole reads CRPSPQGVLEQFF.

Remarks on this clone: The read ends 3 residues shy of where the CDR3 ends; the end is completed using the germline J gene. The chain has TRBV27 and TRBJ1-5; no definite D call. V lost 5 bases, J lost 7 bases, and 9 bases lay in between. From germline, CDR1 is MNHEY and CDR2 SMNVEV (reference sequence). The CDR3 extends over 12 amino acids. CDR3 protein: CASSTGGQPQHF. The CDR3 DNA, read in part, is TGTGCCAGCAGTACGGGTGGACAGCCC.

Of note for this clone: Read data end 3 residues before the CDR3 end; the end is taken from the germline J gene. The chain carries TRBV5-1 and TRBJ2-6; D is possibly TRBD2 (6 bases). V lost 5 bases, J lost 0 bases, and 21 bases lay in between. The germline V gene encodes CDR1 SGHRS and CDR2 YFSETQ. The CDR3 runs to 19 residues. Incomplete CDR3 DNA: TGCGCCAGCAGAAACGGGACTTACGGTACAAGCTCTGGGGCCAACGTC. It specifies CASRNGTYGTSSGANV. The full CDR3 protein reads CASRNGTYGTSSGANVLTF. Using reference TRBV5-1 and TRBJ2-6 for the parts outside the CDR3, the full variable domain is KAGVTQTPRYLIKTRGQQVTLSCSPISGHRSVSWYQQTPGQGLQFLFEYFSETQRNKGNFPGRFSGRQFSNSRSEMNVSTLELGDSALYLCASRNGTYGTSSGANVLTFGAGSRLTVL.

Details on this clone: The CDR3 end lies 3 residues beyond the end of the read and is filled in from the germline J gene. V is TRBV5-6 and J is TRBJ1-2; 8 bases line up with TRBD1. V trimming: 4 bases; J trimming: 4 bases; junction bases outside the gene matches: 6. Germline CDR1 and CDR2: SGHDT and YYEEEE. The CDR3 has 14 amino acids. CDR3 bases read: TGTGCCAGCAGCCCGTCCGGGACAGGCTATGGC. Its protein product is CASSPSGTGYG. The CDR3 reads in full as CASSPSGTGYGYTF.

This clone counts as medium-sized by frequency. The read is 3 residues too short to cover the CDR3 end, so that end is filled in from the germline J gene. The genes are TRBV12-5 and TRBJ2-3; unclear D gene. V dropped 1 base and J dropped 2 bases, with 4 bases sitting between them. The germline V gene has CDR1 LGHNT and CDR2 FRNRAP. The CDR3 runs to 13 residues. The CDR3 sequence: CASGLAVTDTQYF. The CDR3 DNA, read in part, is TGTGCTAGTGGTTTGGCAGTCACAGATACG. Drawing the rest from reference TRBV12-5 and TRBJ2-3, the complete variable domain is DARVTQTPRHKVTEMGQEVTMRCQPILGHNTVFWYRQTMMQGLELLAYFRNRAPLDDSGMPKDRFSAEMPDATLATLKIQPSEPRDSAVYFCASGLAVTDTQYFGPGTRLTVL.

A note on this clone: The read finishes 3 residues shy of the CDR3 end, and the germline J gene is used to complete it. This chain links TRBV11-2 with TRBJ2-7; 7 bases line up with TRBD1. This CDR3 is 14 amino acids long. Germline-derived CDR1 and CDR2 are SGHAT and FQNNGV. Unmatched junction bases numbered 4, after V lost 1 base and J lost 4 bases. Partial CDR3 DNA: TGTGCCAGCAGCTTAGGGATACAGGGGTACGAG. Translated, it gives CASSLGIQGYE. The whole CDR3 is CASSLGIQGYEQYF.

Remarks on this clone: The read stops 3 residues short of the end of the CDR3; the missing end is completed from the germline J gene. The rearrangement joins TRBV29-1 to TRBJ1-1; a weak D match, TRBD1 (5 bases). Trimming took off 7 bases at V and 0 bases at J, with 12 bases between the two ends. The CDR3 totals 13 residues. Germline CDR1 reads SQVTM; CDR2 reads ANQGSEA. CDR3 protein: CSADDRVNTEAFF. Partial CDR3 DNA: TGCAGCGCAGACGACAGAGTGAACACTGAA.

The CDR3 protein is CASSPLEGYQETQYF. The part of the CDR3 DNA that was read is TGTGCCAGCAGTCCCCTCGAGGGTTACCAAGAGACC. The chain joins TRBV12-3 or TRBV12-4 to TRBJ2-5; TRBD2 is a possible D gene (5 bases). The CDR3 is cut off 3 residues early in the read; its end comes from the germline J gene. V lost 5 bases to trimming and J lost 0 bases, with 13 bases between them. The CDR3 has 15 residues.

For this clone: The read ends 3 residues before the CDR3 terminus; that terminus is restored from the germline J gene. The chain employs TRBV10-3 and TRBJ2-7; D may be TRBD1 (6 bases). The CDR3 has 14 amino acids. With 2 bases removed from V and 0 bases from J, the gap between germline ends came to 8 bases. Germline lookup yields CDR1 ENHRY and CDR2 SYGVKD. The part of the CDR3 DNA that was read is TGTGCCATCAGTGAGGGACAGAGCTCCTACGAG. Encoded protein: CAISEGQSSYE. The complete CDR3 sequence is CAISEGQSSYEQYF.

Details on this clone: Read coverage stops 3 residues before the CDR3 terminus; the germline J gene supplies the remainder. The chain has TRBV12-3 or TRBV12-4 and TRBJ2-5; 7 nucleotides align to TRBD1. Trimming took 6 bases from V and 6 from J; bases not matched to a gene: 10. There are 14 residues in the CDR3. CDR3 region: CASSQRTGWQTQYF. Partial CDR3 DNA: TGTGCCAGCAGCCAAAGGACAGGTTGGCAGACC.

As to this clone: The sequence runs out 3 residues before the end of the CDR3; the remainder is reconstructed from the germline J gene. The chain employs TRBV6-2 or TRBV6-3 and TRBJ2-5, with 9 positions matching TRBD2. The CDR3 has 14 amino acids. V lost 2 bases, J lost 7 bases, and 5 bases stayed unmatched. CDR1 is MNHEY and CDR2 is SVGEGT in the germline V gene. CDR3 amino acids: CASSYVRREGTQYF. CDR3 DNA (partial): TGTGCCAGCAGTTACGTTCGGCGGGAGGGGACC.

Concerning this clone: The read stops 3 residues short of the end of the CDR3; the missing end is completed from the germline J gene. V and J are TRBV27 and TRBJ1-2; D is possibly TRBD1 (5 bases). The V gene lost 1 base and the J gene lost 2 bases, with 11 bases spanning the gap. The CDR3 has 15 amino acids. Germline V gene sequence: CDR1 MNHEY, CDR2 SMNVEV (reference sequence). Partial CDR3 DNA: TGTGCCAGCAGTTTATTCGGCAGGGAAAACTATGGC. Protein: CASSLFGRENYG. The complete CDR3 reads CASSLFGRENYGYTF.

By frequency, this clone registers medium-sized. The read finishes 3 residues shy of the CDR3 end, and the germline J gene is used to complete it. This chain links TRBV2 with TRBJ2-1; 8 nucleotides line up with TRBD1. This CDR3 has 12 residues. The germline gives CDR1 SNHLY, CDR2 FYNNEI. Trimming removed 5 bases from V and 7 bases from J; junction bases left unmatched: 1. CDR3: CASSRTGNEQFF. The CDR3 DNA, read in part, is TGTGCCAGCAGTCGGACAGGGAATGAG.

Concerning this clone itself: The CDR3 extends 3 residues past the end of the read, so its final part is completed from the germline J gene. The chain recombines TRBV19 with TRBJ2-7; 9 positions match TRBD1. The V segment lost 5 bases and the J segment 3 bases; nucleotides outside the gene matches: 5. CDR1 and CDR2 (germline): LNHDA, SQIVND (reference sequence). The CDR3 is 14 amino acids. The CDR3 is CASSPGTGNYEQYF. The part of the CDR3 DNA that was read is TGTGCCAGTAGTCCGGGGACAGGGAACTACGAG. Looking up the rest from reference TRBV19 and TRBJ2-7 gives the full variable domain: DGGITQSPKYLFRKEGQNVTLSCEQNLNHDAMYWYRQDPGQGLRLIYYSQIVNDFQKGDIAEGYSVSREKKESFPLTVTSAQKNPTAFYLCASSPGTGNYEQYFGPGTRLTVT.

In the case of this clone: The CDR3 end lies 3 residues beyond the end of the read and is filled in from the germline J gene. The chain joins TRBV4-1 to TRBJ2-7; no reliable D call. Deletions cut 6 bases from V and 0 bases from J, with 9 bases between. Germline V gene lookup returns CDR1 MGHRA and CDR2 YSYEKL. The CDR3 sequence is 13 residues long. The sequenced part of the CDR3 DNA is TGCGCCAGCAGGCAACCAAACTCCTACGAG. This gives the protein CASRQPNSYE. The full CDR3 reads CASRQPNSYEQYF.

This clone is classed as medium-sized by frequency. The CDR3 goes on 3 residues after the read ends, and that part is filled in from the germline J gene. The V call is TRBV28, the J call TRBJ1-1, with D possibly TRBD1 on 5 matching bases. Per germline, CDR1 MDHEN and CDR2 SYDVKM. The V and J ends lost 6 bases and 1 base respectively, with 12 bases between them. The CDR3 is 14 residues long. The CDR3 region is CASSILQGNTEAFF. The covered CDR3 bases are TGTGCCAGCAGCATTCTTCAGGGGAACACTGAA.

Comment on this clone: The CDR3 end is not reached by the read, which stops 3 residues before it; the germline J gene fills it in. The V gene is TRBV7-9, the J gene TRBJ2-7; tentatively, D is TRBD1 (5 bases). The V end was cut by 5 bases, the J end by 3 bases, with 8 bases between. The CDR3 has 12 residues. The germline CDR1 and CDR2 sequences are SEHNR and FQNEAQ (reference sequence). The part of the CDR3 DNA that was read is TGTGCCAGCAGCCAAGACAGCTACGAG. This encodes CASSQDSYE. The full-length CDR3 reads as CASSQDSYEQYF.